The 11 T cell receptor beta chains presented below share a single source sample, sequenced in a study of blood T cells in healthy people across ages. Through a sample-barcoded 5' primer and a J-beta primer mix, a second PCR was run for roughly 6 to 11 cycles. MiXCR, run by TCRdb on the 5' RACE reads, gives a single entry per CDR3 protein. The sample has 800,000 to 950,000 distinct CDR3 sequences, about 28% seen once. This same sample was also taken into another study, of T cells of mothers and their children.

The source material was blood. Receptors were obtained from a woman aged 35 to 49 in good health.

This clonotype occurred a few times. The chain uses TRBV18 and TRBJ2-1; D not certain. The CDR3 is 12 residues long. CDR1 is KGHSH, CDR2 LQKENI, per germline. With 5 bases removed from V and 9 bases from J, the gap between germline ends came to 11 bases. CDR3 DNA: TGTGCCAGCTCATCCCCTCTCCTTGAGCAGTTCTTC. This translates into CASSSPLLEQFF.

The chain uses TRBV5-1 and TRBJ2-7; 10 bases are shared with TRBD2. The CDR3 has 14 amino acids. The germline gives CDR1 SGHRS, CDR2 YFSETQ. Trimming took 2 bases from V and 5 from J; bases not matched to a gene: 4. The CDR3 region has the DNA TGCGCCAGCAGCTTCCTAGCGGGGGAGGACGAGCAGTACTTC. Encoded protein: CASSFLAGEDEQYF.

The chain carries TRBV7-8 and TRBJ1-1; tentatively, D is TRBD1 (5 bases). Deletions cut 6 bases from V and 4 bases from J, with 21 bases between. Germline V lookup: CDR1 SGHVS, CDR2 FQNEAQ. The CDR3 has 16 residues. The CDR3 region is CASSWPQEGLGTEAFF. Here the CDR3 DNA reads TGTGCCAGCAGTTGGCCTCAGGAGGGACTTGGCACTGAAGCTTTCTTT.

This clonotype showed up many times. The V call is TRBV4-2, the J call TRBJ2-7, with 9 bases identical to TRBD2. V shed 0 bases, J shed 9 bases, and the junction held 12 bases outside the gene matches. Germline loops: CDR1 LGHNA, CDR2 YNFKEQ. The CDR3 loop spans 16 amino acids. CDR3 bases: TGTGCCAGCAGCCAAGATCCGGCTAGCGGGGAGGTTGGGCAGTACTTC. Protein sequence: CASSQDPASGEVGQYF.

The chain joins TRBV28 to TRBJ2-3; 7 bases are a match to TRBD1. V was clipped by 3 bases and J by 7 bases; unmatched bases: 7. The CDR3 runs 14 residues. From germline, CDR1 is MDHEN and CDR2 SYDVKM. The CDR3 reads CASSFRQGINTQYF. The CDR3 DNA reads TGTGCCAGCAGTTTTCGACAGGGAATAAATACGCAGTATTTT.

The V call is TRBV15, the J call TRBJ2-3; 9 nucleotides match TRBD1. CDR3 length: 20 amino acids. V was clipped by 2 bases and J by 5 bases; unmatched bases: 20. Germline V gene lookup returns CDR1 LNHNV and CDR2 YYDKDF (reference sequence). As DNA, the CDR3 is TGTGCCACCAGCAGACCTTTCCTCTCGGGACAGGGCGTCGGAGGAGATACGCAGTATTTT. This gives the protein CATSRPFLSGQGVGGDTQYF.

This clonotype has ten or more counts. CDR3 amino acids: CASSLGDGYEQYF. The DNA for the CDR3 is TGTGCCAGCAGTTTAGGGGACGGCTACGAGCAGTACTTC. The chain uses TRBV12-3 or TRBV12-4 and TRBJ2-7, with D possibly called TRBD1 or TRBD2 (5 bases each). The V end was cut by 1 base, the J end by 3 bases, with 7 bases between. CDR3 length: 13 residues.

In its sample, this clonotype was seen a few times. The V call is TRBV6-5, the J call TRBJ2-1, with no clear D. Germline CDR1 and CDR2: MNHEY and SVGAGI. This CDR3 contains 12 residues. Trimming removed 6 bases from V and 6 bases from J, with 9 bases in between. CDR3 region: CASSRSRNEQFF. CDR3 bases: TGTGCCAGCAGCCGTTCCCGCAATGAGCAGTTCTTC.

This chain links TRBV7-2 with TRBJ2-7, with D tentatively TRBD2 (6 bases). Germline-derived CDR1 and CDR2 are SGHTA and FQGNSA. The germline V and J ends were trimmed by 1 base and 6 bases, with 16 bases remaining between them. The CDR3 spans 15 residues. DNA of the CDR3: TGTGCCAGCAGCTTAGATGGGAGGCTTGGGCGCGAGCAGTACTTC. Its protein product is CASSLDGRLGREQYF.

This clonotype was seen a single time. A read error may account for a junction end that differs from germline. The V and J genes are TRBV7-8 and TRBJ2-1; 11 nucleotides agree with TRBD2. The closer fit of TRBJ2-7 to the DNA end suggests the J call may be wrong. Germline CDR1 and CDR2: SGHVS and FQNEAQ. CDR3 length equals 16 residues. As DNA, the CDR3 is TGTACCAGCAGCTGGGGCACTAGCGGGGGTTACAATGAGCAGTACTTC. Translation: CTSSWGTSGGYNEQYF.

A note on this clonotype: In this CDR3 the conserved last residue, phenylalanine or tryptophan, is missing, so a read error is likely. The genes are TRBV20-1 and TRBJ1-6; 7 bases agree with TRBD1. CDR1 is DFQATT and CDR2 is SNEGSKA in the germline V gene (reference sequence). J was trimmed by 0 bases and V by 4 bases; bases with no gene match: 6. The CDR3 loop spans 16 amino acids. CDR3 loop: CSATTGSSSYNSPLHC. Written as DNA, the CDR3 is TGCAGTGCTACGACAGGGTCAAGCTCCTATAATTCACCCCTCCACTGT.